The 2 T cell receptor beta chains below all came from one sample that was sequenced in a study of T cell clonality in common variable immunodeficiency (dated by TCRdb to the mid-2010s). Their cognate antigens are unknown. Library construction relied on the immunoSEQ multiplex PCR assay. TCRdb carries this immuneACCESS record with in-frame sequences only. Its versions omit some clonotypes, under half of them owing to an unresolved V gene in the studies checked, with the rest unexplained. This sample is represented by approximately 28,000 clones, with no singletons among them. Jointly, the top ten make up 3.2% of the sample. The study at large found these results: CVID TCRbeta sequences reportedly showed fewer deletions and N-nucleotide insertions and lacked highly modified clones with 13 or more V deletions.

The sample comprised peripheral blood mononuclear cells. These receptors all stem from a human donor with common variable immunodeficiency.

This clone was detected ten times or more. The sequenced CDR3 bases are TGCAGTGCTAGAGACGGTAGCGGGAGGGAGGATGAG. It yields the protein CSARDGSGREDE. The whole CDR3 reads CSARDGSGREDEQFF. This sequence joins TRBV20-1 and TRBJ2-1; 11 positions match TRBD2. The read halts 3 residues ahead of the CDR3 end, with the missing end drawn from the germline J gene. Germline-derived CDR1 and CDR2 are DFQATT and SNEGSKA (reference sequence). The CDR3 extends over 15 amino acids. J gave up 8 bases and V 0 bases, and 6 bases lay outside the gene matches.

This clone was seen more than once but under ten times. The read terminates 3 residues ahead of where the CDR3 ends, so the germline J gene completes it. The chain links TRBV23-1 to TRBJ2-7, with 11 bases fitting TRBD1. TRBV23-1 is filed as an ORF, its function uncertain. J was trimmed by 6 bases and V by 7 bases; bases with no gene match: 14. The CDR3 runs to 16 residues. The sequenced part of the CDR3 DNA is TGCGCCAGCACCCTTCGGTGGACAGGGGGCTCTAGCGAG. Translated: CASTLRWTGGSSE. The full-length CDR3 reads as CASTLRWTGGSSEQYF.